The 31 T cell receptor beta chains below all came from one sample that was sequenced in a study of identical twins. One entry per CDR3 protein, called by TCRdb with MiXCR from the 5' RACE reads. Among around 340,000 distinct CDR3 sequences listed, 9% were seen once. Material: naive T cells sorted from blood. These receptors all stem from a woman aged 50 to 60 in good health.

This clonotype was counted at least ten times. J is TRBJ1-4 and V is TRBV12-3 or TRBV12-4; 7 positions agree with TRBD1. The CDR3 spans 16 residues. V trimming: 1 base; J trimming: 8 bases; junction bases outside the gene matches: 10. In DNA form, the CDR3 reads TGTGCCAGCAGTTTAGAGACAGGGTTCCGCAGCGAAAAACTGTTTTTT. Amino acid sequence: CASSLETGFRSEKLFF.

At least ten counts were recorded for this clonotype. V usage is TRBV11-2 and J usage is TRBJ2-7; D tentatively fits TRBD1 or TRBD2 (5 bases each). CDR1 is SGHAT and CDR2 is FQNNGV in the germline V gene. V dropped 1 base and J dropped 0 bases, with 13 bases sitting between them. The CDR3 loop spans 16 amino acids. The CDR3 region is CASSLGGAGSSYEQYF. CDR3 bases: TGTGCCAGCAGCTTAGGTGGGGCAGGGAGCTCCTACGAGCAGTACTTC.

The V gene is TRBV12-3 or TRBV12-4, the J gene TRBJ2-3; D is uncertain. This CDR3 is 13 amino acids long. V lost 8 bases, J lost 5 bases, and 14 bases lay in between. CDR3 coding DNA: TGTGCCAGCCCGGTCGTGGGTGAAGATACGCAGTATTTT. Protein sequence: CASPVVGEDTQYF.

The chain uses TRBV19 and TRBJ1-2; TRBD1 might be the D (6 bases). The CDR3 is made up of 15 amino acids. Germline CDR1 LNHDA, CDR2 SQIVND (reference sequence). V was cut by 2 bases and J by 0 bases, with 10 bases left in between. The CDR3 nucleotides read TGTGCCAGTAGTATAAAGACAGGTCCTAACTATGGCTACACCTTC. This gives the protein CASSIKTGPNYGYTF. The entire variable domain, with the rest obtained from reference TRBV19 and TRBJ1-2, is as follows: DGGITQSPKYLFRKEGQNVTLSCEQNLNHDAMYWYRQDPGQGLRLIYYSQIVNDFQKGDIAEGYSVSREKKESFPLTVTSAQKNPTAFYLCASSIKTGPNYGYTFGSGTRLTVV.

This chain uses TRBV20-1 with TRBJ2-7; 7 nucleotides match TRBD1. Germline CDR1 and CDR2: DFQATT and SNEGSKA (reference sequence). V dropped 6 bases and J dropped 1; count of bases not matched to a gene: 6. The length of the CDR3 is 13 residues. The CDR3 is CSAVRDRSYEQYF. The CDR3 DNA reads as TGCAGTGCCGTCAGGGACAGATCCTACGAGCAGTACTTC.

This clonotype was found many times. J is TRBJ2-1 and V is TRBV4-2; D is undetermined. V gave up 5 bases and J gave up 8 bases, with 10 bases separating them. Germline loops: CDR1 LGHNA, CDR2 YNFKEQ. CDR3 length: 12 residues. The CDR3 sequence is CASSYPGDEQFF. The CDR3 DNA reads as TGTGCCAGCAGCTACCCGGGTGATGAGCAGTTCTTC.

The sample holds many counts of this clonotype. The gene calls are TRBV12-3 or TRBV12-4 and TRBJ1-1, with D perhaps TRBD1 (5 bases). CDR3 length equals 13 residues. Between the trimmed V and J ends, which lost 3 bases and 6 bases, there was a span of 11 bases. The chain's CDR3 is CASSLGGTAEAFF. CDR3 bases: TGTGCCAGCAGTTTGGGGGGTACGGCTGAAGCTTTCTTT.

There are a few counts of this clonotype. This chain uses TRBV2 with TRBJ2-5, with 7 bases lining up with TRBD1. Trimming took 8 bases from V and 0 from J; bases not matched to a gene: 3. CDR1 and CDR2 (germline): SNHLY, FYNNEI. The CDR3 is 13 residues long. CDR3 sequence (DNA): TGTGCCAGCGAGCAGGGGGACCAAGAGACCCAGTACTTC. It encodes CASEQGDQETQYF.

The table lists this clonotype with many counts. This chain links TRBV5-1 with TRBJ2-4, with a weak D call TRBD2 (6 bases). The CDR3 is 16 residues long. V lost 4 bases and J lost 1, with 15 bases in between. Germline V lookup: CDR1 SGHRS, CDR2 YFSETQ. The CDR3 sequence is CASSLREIGAKNIQYF. CDR3 in DNA: TGCGCCAGCAGCCTCCGGGAGATCGGGGCCAAAAACATTCAGTACTTC.

V and J are TRBV2 and TRBJ2-5; 7 bases are shared with TRBD2. This CDR3 contains 20 residues. Trimming at V came to 2 bases and at J to 1 base, leaving 19 bases not matched to a gene. The germline V gene encodes CDR1 SNHLY and CDR2 FYNNEI. The DNA of the CDR3 is TGTGCCAGCAGTGAAATTTTGAAGCGGATCTCCCGGGGGGTCCAAGAGACCCAGTACTTC. As protein: CASSEILKRISRGVQETQYF.

The chain links TRBV9 to TRBJ2-3; the match to TRBD2 covers 7 bases. The CDR3 is 15 residues long. V gave up 4 bases and J gave up 0 bases; unmatched junction bases: 5. Germline CDR1 SGDLS, CDR2 YYNGEE. The CDR3 sequence is CASSPTSASTDTQYF. The CDR3 nucleotides read TGTGCCAGCAGCCCAACTAGCGCGAGCACAGATACGCAGTATTTT. Based on the CDR3 plus reference TRBV9 and TRBJ2-3, the full variable domain is DSGVTQTPKHLITATGQRVTLRCSPRSGDLSVYWYQQSLDQGLQFLIQYYNGEERAKGNILERFSAQQFPDLHSELNLSSLELGDSALYFCASSPTSASTDTQYFGPGTRLTVL.

This chain links TRBV7-9 with TRBJ1-1, with D possibly matching TRBD1 (5 bases). The CDR3 covers 11 residues. Trimming stripped 4 bases from V and 10 bases from J, with 10 bases between. Germline assignment: CDR1 SEHNR and CDR2 FQNEAQ (reference sequence). The CDR3: CASSSSGGAFF. DNA for the CDR3: TGTGCCAGCAGCTCCTCGGGGGGAGCTTTCTTT.

This clonotype was found a few times. V usage is TRBV4-1 and J usage is TRBJ2-1; D remains unclear. Trimming shortened V by 0 bases and J by 2 bases, and 8 bases separated the two germline ends. Germline V gives CDR1 MGHRA, CDR2 YSYEKL. This CDR3 contains 15 residues. CDR3 sequence: CASSQEGNTYNEQFF. CDR3 sequence (DNA): TGCGCCAGCAGCCAAGAGGGGAATACCTACAATGAGCAGTTCTTC.

This clonotype showed up just a few times. CDR3 nucleotides: TGTGCCACCAACCGGGACAGGGACAATGAGCAGTTCTTC. This translates into CATNRDRDNEQFF. The chain employs TRBV15 and TRBJ2-1; TRBD1 agrees at 9 bases. The V gene end was trimmed by 7 bases and the J gene end by 5 bases; junction bases not matched to a gene: 3. From germline, CDR1 is LNHNV and CDR2 YYDKDF (reference sequence). CDR3 length: 13 amino acids.

This clonotype was counted ten times or more. The V call is TRBV7-8, the J call TRBJ1-1; D is ambiguous. The CDR3 is 16 residues long. The germline V gene has CDR1 SGHVS and CDR2 FQNEAQ. Trimming shortened V by 3 bases and J by 1 base, and 15 bases separated the two germline ends. CDR3 coding DNA: TGTGCCAGCAGCTTGCTACCTGGGGTTAGGAACACTGAAGCTTTCTTT. Protein product: CASSLLPGVRNTEAFF.

Only a few counts were recorded for this clonotype. The J gene is TRBJ2-1, the V gene TRBV3-1; 7 bases match TRBD2. Trimming removed 4 bases from V and 6 bases from J; junction bases left unmatched: 9. The germline V gene encodes CDR1 LGHDT and CDR2 YNNKEL (reference sequence). The CDR3 extends over 15 amino acids. DNA of the CDR3: TGTGCCAGCAGCCGGGTTGCAGGGAGGGCCAATGAGCAGTTCTTC. It is translated as CASSRVAGRANEQFF.

This clonotype was counted a few times. The rearrangement uses TRBV5-1 and TRBJ2-5; unclear D gene. The V end lost 5 bases, the J end lost 1 base, and 9 bases lay between the germline ends. CDR1 is SGHRS and CDR2 is YFSETQ in the germline V gene. CDR3 length: 13 residues. CDR3 region: CASRPGPQETQYF. CDR3 coding DNA: TGCGCCAGCAGACCAGGACCCCAAGAGACCCAGTACTTC.

CDR3 protein: CASSTGPRDIQYF. The CDR3 DNA follows: TGTGCCAGCAGCACGGGTCCCCGGGACATTCAGTACTTC. The rearrangement joins TRBV21-1 to TRBJ2-4; the table's D call, TRBD1, was not checked against the DNA. TRBV21-1 is described as a pseudogene. CDR3 length: 13 residues.

This clonotype has ten or more counts. The chain carries TRBV12-3 or TRBV12-4 and TRBJ2-5, with D possibly TRBD2 on 6 matching bases. V shed 5 bases and J shed 4 bases, with 11 bases lying between them. The length of the CDR3 is 13 residues. Here the CDR3 DNA reads TGTGCCAGCAGTCCGGAGGGAGGAGAGACCCAGTACTTC. Amino acids: CASSPEGGETQYF.

The chain couples TRBV27 to TRBJ2-5, with 8 nucleotides matching TRBD1. V lost 7 bases, J lost 7 bases, and 8 bases stayed unmatched. Germline V gene sequence: CDR1 MNHEY, CDR2 SMNVEV (reference sequence). The CDR3 is 13 residues long. CDR3 DNA sequence: TGTGCCAGCACCGGGACAGGAGGAGGGACCCAGTACTTC. This translates into CASTGTGGGTQYF.

There are a few counts of this clonotype. CDR3 residues: CATSDRVSSTDTQYF. In nucleotides, the CDR3 is TGTGCCACGTCAGATCGGGTTTCTAGCACAGATACGCAGTATTTT. This sequence joins TRBV10-3 and TRBJ2-3; D not certain. Per germline, CDR1 ENHRY and CDR2 SYGVKD. Deletions cut 10 bases from V and 0 bases from J, with 17 bases between. The CDR3 totals 15 residues.

This clonotype showed up many times. The rearrangement uses TRBV20-1 and TRBJ1-5; tentatively, D is TRBD1 (6 bases). V was shortened by 3 bases and J by 0 bases, with 15 bases between the two germline ends. From germline, CDR1 is DFQATT and CDR2 SNEGSKA (reference sequence). CDR3 size: 16 residues. CDR3 sequence: CSASALQGYSNQPQHF. The CDR3, as DNA: TGCAGTGCTAGTGCGTTACAGGGTTATAGCAATCAGCCCCAGCATTTT.

CDR3 coding DNA: TGTGCCAGCAGCCTACACCGACAGAGACTAGTCGAGAACACCGGGGAGCTGTTTTTT. Translation: CASSLHRQRLVENTGELFF. V usage is TRBV7-8 and J usage is TRBJ2-2, with D perhaps matching TRBD2 (6 bases). V was pared by 5 bases and J by 1 base, with 23 bases between. This CDR3 comprises 19 residues. In germline, CDR1 is SGHVS, CDR2 FQNEAQ.

This clonotype was seen many times. The V and J genes are TRBV29-1 and TRBJ2-1, with no clear D. Trimming removed 6 bases from V and 9 bases from J, with 12 bases in between. The CDR3 has 11 residues. Germline CDR1 is SQVTM and CDR2 is ANQGSEA. The CDR3 DNA sequence: TGCAGCGTAGACTCGCCGGGTGAGCAGTTCTTC. As protein: CSVDSPGEQFF.

The chain uses TRBV3-1 and TRBJ2-3, with D tentatively TRBD2 (5 bases). Germline CDR1 is LGHDT and CDR2 is YNNKEL (reference sequence). The CDR3 contains 20 residues. V lost 7 bases and J 0 bases, leaving 29 bases between the germline ends. CDR3 coding DNA: TGTGCCAGCACCACGACCCGACCCACCATCCTAGCTTCCAGCACAGATACGCAGTATTTT. It yields the protein CASTTTRPTILASSTDTQYF.

This clonotype was recorded at least ten times. V usage is TRBV30 and J usage is TRBJ1-1, with D possibly being TRBD1 (5 bases). The V end was cut by 4 bases, the J end by 0 bases, with 15 bases between. Germline CDR1 GTSNPN, CDR2 SVGIG (reference sequence). The CDR3 loop spans 15 amino acids. In nucleotides, the CDR3 is TGTGCCTGGAAATTGGCCGGGGGAGTGAACACTGAAGCTTTCTTT. Translated: CAWKLAGGVNTEAFF.

This clonotype was detected ten times or more. The rearrangement joins TRBV20-1 to TRBJ2-2, with D possibly matching TRBD2 (8 bases). With 6 bases removed from V and 14 bases from J, the gap between germline ends came to 16 bases. There are 11 residues in the CDR3. CDR1 DFQATT and CDR2 SNEGSKA come from the germline V gene (reference sequence). In nucleotides, the CDR3 is TGCAGTGCAAAGGACAGGACTAGCCTGTTTTTT. Translated, it gives CSAKDRTSLFF.

This clonotype was seen many times. The chain carries TRBV25-1 and TRBJ2-2; 7 bases line up with TRBD2. Germline CDR1 and CDR2: MGHDK and SYGVNS. The CDR3 covers 14 residues. After removal of 5 bases from V and 4 bases from J, the junction contained 4 bases not matched to a gene. CDR3 loop: CASSRGRGTGELFF. The CDR3, as DNA: TGTGCCAGCAGTCGTGGGAGGGGCACCGGGGAGCTGTTTTTT.

The chain couples TRBV20-1 to TRBJ1-3; 8 positions match TRBD1. V dropped 3 bases and J dropped 3; count of bases not matched to a gene: 4. The CDR3 is 14 residues long. CDR1 and CDR2 (germline): DFQATT, SNEGSKA (reference sequence). DNA of the CDR3: TGCAGTGCTAGTACGGGACAGGATGGAAACACCATATATTTT. Its translation: CSASTGQDGNTIYF.

This clonotype turned up a few times. This chain links TRBV20-1 with TRBJ2-1, with TRBD2 matching 11 bases. The CDR3 spans 16 residues. CDR1 and CDR2 from the germline V gene are DFQATT and SNEGSKA (reference sequence). V was pared by 3 bases and J by 4 bases, with 8 bases of the junction left unmatched. In DNA form, the CDR3 reads TGCAGTGCTAGCCAATTGACTAGCGGGATATACAATGAGCAGTTCTTC. It is translated as CSASQLTSGIYNEQFF.

V and J are TRBV18 and TRBJ2-7; TRBD2 matches at 9 bases. Germline lookup yields CDR1 KGHSH and CDR2 LQKENI. The CDR3 has 13 amino acids. V was clipped by 8 bases and J by 4 bases; unmatched bases: 6. In nucleotides, the CDR3 is TGTGCCAGCCTTTCTAGCGGGGCGTACGAGCAGTACTTC. Protein sequence: CASLSSGAYEQYF.